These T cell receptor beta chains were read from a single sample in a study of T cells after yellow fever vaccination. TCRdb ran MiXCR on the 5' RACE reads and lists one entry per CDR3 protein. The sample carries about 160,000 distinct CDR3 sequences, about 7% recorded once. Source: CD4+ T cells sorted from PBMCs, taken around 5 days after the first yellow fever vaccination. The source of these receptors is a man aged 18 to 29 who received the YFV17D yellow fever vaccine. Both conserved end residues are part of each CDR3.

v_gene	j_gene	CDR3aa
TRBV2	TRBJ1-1	CASDREYTEAFF
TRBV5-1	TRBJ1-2	CASRERENYGYTF
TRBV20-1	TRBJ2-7	CSAPPPAGGGEQYF
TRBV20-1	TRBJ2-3	CSASNKVWSTDTQYF
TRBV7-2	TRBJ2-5	CASSLDGGQETQYF
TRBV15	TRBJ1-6	CATSREANYNSPLHF
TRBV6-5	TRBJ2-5	CASSRDNQETQYF
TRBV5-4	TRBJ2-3	CASSSQRGADTQYF
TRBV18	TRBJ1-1	CASSPQGAPEAFF
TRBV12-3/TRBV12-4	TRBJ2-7	CASHRDGAYEQYF
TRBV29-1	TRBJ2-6	CSVDGQSGANVLTF
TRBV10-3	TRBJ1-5	CAISEMGQGNQPQHF
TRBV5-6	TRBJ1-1	CASSLYRRYTEAFF
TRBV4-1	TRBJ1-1	CASSQDPNSDMNTEAFF
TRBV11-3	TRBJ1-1	CASSPNVGTEAFF
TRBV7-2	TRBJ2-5	CASSRGPGETQYF
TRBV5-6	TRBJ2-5	CASSLGVVETQYF
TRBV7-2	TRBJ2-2	CASSPPRGHRTGELFF
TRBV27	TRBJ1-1	CASRGTVYMNTEAFF
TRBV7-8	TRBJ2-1	CASSLGQASYNEQFF
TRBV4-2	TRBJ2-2	CASTQNAGGQSGELFF
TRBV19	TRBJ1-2	CASSSTDRYGYTF
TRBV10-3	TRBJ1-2	CAIRGALNYGYTF
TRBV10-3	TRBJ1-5	CAISETSGAVNQPQHF
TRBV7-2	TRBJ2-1	CASSARAQGLSNEQFF
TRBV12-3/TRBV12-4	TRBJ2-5	CASSARDRDKETQYF
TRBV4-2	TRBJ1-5	CASSQGGVVGQPQHF
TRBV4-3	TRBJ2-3	CASSQDWDGGGTDTQYF
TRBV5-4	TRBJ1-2	CASSTGTAPGGYTF
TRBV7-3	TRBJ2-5	CASSLHRTSGGQETQYF
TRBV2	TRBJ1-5	CASWAGGINQPQHF
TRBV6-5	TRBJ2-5	CASSYLKGRAASETQYF
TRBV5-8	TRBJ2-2	CASSPRRLDYTGELFF
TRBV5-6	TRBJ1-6	CASSRRRQGTYNSPLHF
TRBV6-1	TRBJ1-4	CASSLLQEVEKLFF
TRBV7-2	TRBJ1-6	CASSSGTGQGSPLHF
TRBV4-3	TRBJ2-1	CASSQEPGQGRNEQFF
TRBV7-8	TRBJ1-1	CASSTQRAGGHTEAFF
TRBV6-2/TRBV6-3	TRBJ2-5	CASRPRSWDRGLGTQYF
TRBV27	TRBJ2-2	CASSTPTGPGELFF
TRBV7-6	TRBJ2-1	CASSLMLAGYEQFF
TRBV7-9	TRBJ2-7	CASSFIGQGRTYEQYF
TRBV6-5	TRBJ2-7	CASSYTTSGVYEQYF
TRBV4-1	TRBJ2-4	CASSQTGGSKNIQYF
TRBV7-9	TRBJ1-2	CASSRIMTGGSGYGYTF
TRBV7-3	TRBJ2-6	CASSFVSSGANVLTF
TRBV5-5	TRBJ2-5	CASSRTSGSPLYQETQYF
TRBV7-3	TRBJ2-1	CASSRRRSSYNEQFF
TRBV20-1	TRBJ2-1	CSALPHGGRASSYNEQFF
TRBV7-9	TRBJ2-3	CASTRSSGGEGTDTQYF